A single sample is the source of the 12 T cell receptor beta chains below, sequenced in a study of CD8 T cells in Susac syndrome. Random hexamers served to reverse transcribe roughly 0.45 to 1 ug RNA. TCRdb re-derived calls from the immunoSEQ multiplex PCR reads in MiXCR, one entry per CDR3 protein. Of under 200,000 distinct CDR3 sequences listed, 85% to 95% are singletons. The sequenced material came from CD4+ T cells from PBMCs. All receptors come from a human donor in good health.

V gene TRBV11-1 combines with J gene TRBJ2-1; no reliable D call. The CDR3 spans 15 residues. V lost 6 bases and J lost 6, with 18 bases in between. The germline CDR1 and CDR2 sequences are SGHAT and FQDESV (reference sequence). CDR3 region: CASSPHISGSNEQFF. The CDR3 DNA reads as TGTGCCAGCAGTCCCCATATAAGTGGCTCCAATGAGCAGTTCTTC.

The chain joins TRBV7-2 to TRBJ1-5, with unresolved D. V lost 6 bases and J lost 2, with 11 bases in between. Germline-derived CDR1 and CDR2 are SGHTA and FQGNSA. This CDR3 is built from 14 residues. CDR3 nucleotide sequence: TGTGCCAGCAGTGTCGGACCTGGCAATCAGCCCCAGCATTTT. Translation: CASSVGPGNQPQHF.

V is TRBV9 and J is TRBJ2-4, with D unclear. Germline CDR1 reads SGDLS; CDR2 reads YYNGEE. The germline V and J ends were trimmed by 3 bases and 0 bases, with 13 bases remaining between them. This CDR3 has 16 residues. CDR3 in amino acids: CASSGTWGLAKNIQYF. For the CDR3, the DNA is TGTGCCAGCAGCGGGACCTGGGGATTAGCCAAAAACATTCAGTACTTC.

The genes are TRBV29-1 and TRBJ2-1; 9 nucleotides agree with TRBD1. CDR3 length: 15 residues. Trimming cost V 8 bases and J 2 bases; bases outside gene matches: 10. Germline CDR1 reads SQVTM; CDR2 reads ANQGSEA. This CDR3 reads CSLTTTGGTYNEQFF. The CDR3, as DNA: TGCAGCCTCACGACGACAGGGGGTACCTACAATGAGCAGTTCTTC.

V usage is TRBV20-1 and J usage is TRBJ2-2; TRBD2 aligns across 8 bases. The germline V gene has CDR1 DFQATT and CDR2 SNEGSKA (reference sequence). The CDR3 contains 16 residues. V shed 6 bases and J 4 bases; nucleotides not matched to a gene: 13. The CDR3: CSAPPNSGSGTGELFF. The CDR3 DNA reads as TGCAGTGCCCCTCCCAACAGCGGGAGTGGCACCGGGGAGCTGTTTTTT.

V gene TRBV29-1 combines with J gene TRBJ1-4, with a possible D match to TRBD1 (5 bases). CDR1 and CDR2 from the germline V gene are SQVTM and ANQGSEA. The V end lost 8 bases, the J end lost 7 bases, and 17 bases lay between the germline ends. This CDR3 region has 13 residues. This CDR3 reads CSTHGTSGEKLFF. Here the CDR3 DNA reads TGCAGCACTCACGGGACCAGCGGTGAAAAACTGTTTTTT.

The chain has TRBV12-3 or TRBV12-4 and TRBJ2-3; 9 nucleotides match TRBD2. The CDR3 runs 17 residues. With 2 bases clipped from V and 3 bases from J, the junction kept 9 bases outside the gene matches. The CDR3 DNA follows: TGTGCCAGCAGTTTACGGCAAGGACTAGCGAAGACAGATACGCAGTATTTT. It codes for CASSLRQGLAKTDTQYF.

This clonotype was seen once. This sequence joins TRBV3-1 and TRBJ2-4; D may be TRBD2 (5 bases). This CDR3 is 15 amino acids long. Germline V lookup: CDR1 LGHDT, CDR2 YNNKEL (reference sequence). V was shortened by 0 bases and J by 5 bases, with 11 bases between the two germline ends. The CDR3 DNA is TGTGCCAGCAGCCAAGATCGGGGATGGGAAAACATTCAGTACTTC. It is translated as CASSQDRGWENIQYF.

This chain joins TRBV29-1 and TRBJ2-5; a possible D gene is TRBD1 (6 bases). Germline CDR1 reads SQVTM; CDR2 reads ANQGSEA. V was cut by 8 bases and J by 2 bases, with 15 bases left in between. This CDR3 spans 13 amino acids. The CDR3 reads CSLVQGGQETQYF. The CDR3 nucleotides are TGCAGCCTCGTACAGGGCGGTCAAGAGACCCAGTACTTC.

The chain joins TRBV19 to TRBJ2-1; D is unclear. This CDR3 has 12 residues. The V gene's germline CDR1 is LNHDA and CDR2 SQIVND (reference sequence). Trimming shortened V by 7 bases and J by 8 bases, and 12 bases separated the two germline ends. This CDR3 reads CASNQAGDEQFF. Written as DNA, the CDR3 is TGTGCCAGTAATCAGGCTGGGGATGAGCAGTTCTTC.

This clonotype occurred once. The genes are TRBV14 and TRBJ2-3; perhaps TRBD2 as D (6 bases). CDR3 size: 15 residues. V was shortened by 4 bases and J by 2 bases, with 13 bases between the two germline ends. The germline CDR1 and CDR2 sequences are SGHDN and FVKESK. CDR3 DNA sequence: TGTGCCAGCAGCCTCGGCGGGGCCTTCACAGATACGCAGTATTTT. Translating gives CASSLGGAFTDTQYF. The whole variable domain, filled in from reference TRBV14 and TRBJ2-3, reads EAGVTQFPSHSVIEKGQTVTLRCDPISGHDNLYWYRRVMGKEIKFLLHFVKESKQDESGMPNNRFLAERTGGTYSTLKVQPAELEDSGVYFCASSLGGAFTDTQYFGPGTRLTVL.

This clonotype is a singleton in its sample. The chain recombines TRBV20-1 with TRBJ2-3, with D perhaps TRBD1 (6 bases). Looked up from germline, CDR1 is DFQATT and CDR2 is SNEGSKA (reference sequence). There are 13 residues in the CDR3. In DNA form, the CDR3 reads TGCAGCCCTGGGCAGGGGAGCACAGATACGCAGTATTTT. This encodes CSPGQGSTDTQYF.